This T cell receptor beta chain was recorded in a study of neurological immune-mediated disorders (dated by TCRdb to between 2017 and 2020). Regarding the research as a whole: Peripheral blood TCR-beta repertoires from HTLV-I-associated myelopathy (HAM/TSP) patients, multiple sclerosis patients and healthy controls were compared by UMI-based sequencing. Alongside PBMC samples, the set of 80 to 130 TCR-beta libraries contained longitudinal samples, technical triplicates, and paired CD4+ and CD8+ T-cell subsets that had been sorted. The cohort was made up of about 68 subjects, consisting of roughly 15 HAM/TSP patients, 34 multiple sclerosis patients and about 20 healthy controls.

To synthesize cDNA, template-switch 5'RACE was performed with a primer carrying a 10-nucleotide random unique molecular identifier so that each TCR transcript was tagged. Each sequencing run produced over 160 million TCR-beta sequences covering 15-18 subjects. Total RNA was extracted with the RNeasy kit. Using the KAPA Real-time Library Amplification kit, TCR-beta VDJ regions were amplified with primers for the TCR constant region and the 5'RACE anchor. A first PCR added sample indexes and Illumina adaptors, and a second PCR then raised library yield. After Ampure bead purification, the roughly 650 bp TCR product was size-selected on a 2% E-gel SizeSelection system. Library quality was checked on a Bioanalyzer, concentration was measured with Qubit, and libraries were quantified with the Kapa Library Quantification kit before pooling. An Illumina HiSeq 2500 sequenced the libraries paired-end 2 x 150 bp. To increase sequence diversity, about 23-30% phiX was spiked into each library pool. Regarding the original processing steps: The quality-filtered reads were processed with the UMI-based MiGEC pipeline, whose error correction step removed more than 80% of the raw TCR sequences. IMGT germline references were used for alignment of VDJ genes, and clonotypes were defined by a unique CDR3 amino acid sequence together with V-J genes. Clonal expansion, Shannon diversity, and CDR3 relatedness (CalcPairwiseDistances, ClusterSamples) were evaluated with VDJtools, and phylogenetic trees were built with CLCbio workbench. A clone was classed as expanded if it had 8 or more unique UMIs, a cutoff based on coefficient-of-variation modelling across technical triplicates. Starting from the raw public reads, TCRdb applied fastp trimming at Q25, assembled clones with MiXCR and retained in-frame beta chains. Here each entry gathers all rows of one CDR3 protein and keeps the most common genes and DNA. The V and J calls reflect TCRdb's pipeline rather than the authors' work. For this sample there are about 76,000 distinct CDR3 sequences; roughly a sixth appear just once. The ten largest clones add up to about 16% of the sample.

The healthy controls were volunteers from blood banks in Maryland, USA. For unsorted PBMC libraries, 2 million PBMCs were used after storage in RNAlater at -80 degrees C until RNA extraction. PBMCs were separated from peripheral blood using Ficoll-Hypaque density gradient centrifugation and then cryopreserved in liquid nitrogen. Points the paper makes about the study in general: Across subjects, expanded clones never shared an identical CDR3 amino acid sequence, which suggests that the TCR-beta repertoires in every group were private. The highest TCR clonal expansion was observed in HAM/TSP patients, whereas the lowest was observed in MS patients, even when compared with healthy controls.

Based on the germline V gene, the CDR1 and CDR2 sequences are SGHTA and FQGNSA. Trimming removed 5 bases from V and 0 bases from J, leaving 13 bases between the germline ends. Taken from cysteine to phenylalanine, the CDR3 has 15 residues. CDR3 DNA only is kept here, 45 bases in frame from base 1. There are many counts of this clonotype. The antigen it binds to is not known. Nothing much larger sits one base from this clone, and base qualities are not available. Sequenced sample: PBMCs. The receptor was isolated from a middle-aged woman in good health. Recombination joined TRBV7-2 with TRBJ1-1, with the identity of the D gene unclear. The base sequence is TGTGCCAGCAGCGCGGACCGGGCCCTGAACACTGAAGCTTTCTTT. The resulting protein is CASSADRALNTEAFF.